This T cell receptor beta chain was sequenced for a study of blood T cells in healthy people across ages. Study findings and constraints: As naive T cell percentage varied, TCR beta diversity correlated strongly with it. Estimated diversity that came from one million T cells was considered an underestimate.

Concerning this clonotype itself: Its specificity is unknown.

A minimum of 6 micrograms of total RNA was extracted per sample. CDR3 length equals 15 residues. The V and J ends lost 2 bases and 3 bases respectively, with 17 bases between them. Germline lookup yields CDR1 DFQATT and CDR2 SNEGSKA (reference sequence). It was with a sample-barcoded 5' primer and a J-beta primer mix that a second PCR of about 6 to 12 cycles was run. From the 5' RACE reads, TCRdb called clonotypes with MiXCR, one entry per CDR3 protein. This sample carries roughly 1.5 million distinct CDR3 sequences, 40% to 45% of them seen once, and the ten largest clones take about 4%. This chain connects TRBV20-1 to TRBJ2-7; D might be TRBD2 (5 bases). This receptor was identified in a woman aged 18-29 years in good health. Sequencing was done on a sample of blood. As DNA, the CDR3 is TGCAGTGCTAGACCCTTGGTGGGAGATCGCTACGAGCAGTACTTC. Translation: CSARPLVGDRYEQYF.